The rows below give T cell receptor beta chains drawn from one sample of a study of preoperative IRX-2 immunotherapy in early breast cancer. The assay was immunoSEQ multiplex PCR, and TCRdb's table has in-frame clones only and misses some. The sample carries around 38,000 clones, 60% to 80% recorded once. This specimen was tumor tissue, taken after IRX-2 immunotherapy. The receptors shown here come from a human donor with breast cancer. The CDR3 runs from the conserved cysteine through the conserved F or W. The order of the fields is V gene, J gene, CDR3 protein.

TRBV5-1	TRBJ2-1	CASSGGLGGNEQFF
TRBV12-5	TRBJ2-7	CASGRGSSYEQYF
TRBV5-1	TRBJ2-1	CASSLGSGGNEQFF
TRBV6-8	TRBJ1-5	CASRTGGHSNQPQHF
TRBV11-3	TRBJ2-1	CASSLDSWRAGYYNEQFF
TRBV11-3	TRBJ2-2	CASSLRRTGADTGELFF
TRBV23-1	TRBJ1-5	CASSVEGTNQPQHF
TRBV6-9	TRBJ1-6	CASSYTGLEGSPLHF
TRBV18	TRBJ2-5	CASRRDRGRETQYF
TRBV28	TRBJ2-7	CASRLISGRIYEQYF
TRBV10-3	TRBJ1-2	CAISESDGGGGYTF
TRBV19	TRBJ1-5	CATVGVGTLQQPQHF
TRBV19	TRBJ2-7	CASSLIYGEIYEQYF
TRBV19	TRBJ2-2	CASSTGPGTGELFF
TRBV30	TRBJ2-7	CAWSRFSYEQYF
TRBV29-1	TRBJ2-5	CSVDPQESGETQYF
TRBV10-3	TRBJ1-4	CAISEGNHLRGEKLFF
TRBV11-3	TRBJ2-5	CASSLRGGEEETQYF
TRBV5-1	TRBJ2-5	CASSFGQGEETQYF
TRBV6-8	TRBJ1-1	CASSNDDRGHTEAFF
TRBV29-1	TRBJ1-2	CSVAGTGRANYGYTF
TRBV18	TRBJ1-4	CASSTVNEKLFF
TRBV10-1	TRBJ2-3	CASSEGQITDTQYF
TRBV19	TRBJ1-2	CASSIGGGGYYGYTF
TRBV10-2	TRBJ2-7	CASSDGGGIYEQYF
TRBV19	TRBJ2-1	CASSFLTSGKPSTGEQFF
TRBV6-7	TRBJ1-5	CASSYSIQGDQPQHF
TRBV19	TRBJ2-7	CASSIGAPYEQYF
TRBV7-6	TRBJ1-4	CASSLDPGTGGEKLFF
TRBV6-8	TRBJ2-7	CASSSWDRASEQYF
TRBV11-3	TRBJ2-1	CASSRGLAGDNEQFF
TRBV10-1	TRBJ2-1	CASSAGVIGEQFF
TRBV12-5	TRBJ1-3	CASDSGSGNTIYF
TRBV29-1	TRBJ2-7	CSVAVGPHEQYF
TRBV10-2	TRBJ2-3	CASSEPSGSDTQYF
TRBV11-3	TRBJ2-1	CASSLDWSSYNEQFF
TRBV5-1	TRBJ2-7	CASSLPLDTNYEQYF
TRBV15	TRBJ2-5	CATSRDFREGETQYF
TRBV6-8	TRBJ2-1	CASSSTFYNEQFF
TRBV6-8	TRBJ1-2	CASEDRTYGYTF
TRBV10-2	TRBJ2-4	CASSQAGPPKYF
TRBV6-8	TRBJ1-6	CASSHVQGARSPLHF
TRBV5-1	TRBJ1-2	CASSLAGEPNYGYTF
TRBV11-3	TRBJ1-4	CASSPGRGGWGATNEKLFF
TRBV30	TRBJ2-5	CAWSAGLAGGPGETQYF